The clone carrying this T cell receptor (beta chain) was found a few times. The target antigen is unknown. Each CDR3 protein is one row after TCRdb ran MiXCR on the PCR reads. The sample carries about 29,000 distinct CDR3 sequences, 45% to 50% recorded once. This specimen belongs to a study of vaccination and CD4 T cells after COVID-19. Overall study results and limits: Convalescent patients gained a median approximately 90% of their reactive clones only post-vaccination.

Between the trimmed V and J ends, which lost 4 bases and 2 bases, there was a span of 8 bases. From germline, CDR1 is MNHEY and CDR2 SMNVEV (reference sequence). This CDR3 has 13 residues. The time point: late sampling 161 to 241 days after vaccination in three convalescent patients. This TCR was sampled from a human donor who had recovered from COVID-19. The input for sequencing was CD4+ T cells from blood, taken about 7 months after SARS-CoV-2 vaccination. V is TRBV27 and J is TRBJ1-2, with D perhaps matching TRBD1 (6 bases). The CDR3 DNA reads TGTGCCAGCAGTTGGGGGGCCAACTATGGCTACACCTTC. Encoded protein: CASSWGANYGYTF.